The count of the clone carrying this TCR beta chain is one. This sample was taken from a study of technical replicates of blood from a handful of donors. The V and J ends lost 1 base and 0 bases respectively, with 11 bases between them. From germline, CDR1 is SGHAT and CDR2 FQDESV (reference sequence). This CDR3 contains 16 residues. Clones were read by immunoSEQ multiplex PCR, and TCRdb kept only the in-frame ones, dropping some. The sample includes roughly 100,000 clones, roughly 95% seen only once; the top ten take approximately 0.38%. Sequencing was performed on T cells isolated from PBMCs. This sequence originates from a human donor in good health. The rearrangement uses TRBV11-1 and TRBJ2-3; D possibly corresponds to TRBD2 (6 bases). The CDR3 DNA reads as TGTGCCAGCAGCTTAGGCGGGACGACTAGCACAGATACGCAGTATTTT. It codes for CASSLGGTTSTDTQYF.